This record looks at one T cell receptor beta chain sequence and its context. Method: immunoSEQ multiplex PCR; TCRdb's copy keeps in-frame clones and lacks some. The sample contains fewer than 80,000 clones, 85% to 95% of which appear only once. The sample comes from a study of T cell changes during pregnancy in multiple sclerosis. CDR1 is SGHAT and CDR2 is FQDESV in the germline V gene (reference sequence). The ends lost 1 base at V and 6 bases at J; junction bases unmatched: 5. CDR3 length: 16 residues. The receptor's source is a female donor in good health, enrolled as a control in a pregnancy study. This chain connects TRBV11-1 to TRBJ2-4, with 11 bases fitting TRBD2. The input for sequencing was peripheral blood, taken in the third trimester of pregnancy. CDR3 loop: CASSLGYGTSGNIQYF. DNA of the CDR3: TGTGCCAGCAGCTTAGGTTACGGGACTAGCGGAAACATTCAGTACTTC. The full variable domain, rest sourced from reference TRBV11-1 and TRBJ2-4, is EAEVAQSPRYKITEKSQAVAFWCDPISGHATLYWYRQILGQGPELLVQFQDESVVDDSQLPKDRFSAERLKGVDSTLKIQPAELGDSAMYLCASSLGYGTSGNIQYFGAGTRLSVL.